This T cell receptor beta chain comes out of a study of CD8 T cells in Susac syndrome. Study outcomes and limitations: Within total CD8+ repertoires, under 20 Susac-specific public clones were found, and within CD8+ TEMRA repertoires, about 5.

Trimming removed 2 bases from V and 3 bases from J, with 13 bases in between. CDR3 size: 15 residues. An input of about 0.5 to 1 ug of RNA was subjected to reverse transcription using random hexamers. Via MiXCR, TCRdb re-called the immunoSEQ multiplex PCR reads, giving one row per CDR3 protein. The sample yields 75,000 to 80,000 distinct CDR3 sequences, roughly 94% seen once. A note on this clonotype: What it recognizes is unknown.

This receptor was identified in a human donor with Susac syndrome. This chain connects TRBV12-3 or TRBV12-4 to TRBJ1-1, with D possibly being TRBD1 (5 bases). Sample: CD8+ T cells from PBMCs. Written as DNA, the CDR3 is TGTGCCAGCAGTTTATCGGGGGGGATCTACACTGAAGCTTTCTTT. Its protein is CASSLSGGIYTEAFF.